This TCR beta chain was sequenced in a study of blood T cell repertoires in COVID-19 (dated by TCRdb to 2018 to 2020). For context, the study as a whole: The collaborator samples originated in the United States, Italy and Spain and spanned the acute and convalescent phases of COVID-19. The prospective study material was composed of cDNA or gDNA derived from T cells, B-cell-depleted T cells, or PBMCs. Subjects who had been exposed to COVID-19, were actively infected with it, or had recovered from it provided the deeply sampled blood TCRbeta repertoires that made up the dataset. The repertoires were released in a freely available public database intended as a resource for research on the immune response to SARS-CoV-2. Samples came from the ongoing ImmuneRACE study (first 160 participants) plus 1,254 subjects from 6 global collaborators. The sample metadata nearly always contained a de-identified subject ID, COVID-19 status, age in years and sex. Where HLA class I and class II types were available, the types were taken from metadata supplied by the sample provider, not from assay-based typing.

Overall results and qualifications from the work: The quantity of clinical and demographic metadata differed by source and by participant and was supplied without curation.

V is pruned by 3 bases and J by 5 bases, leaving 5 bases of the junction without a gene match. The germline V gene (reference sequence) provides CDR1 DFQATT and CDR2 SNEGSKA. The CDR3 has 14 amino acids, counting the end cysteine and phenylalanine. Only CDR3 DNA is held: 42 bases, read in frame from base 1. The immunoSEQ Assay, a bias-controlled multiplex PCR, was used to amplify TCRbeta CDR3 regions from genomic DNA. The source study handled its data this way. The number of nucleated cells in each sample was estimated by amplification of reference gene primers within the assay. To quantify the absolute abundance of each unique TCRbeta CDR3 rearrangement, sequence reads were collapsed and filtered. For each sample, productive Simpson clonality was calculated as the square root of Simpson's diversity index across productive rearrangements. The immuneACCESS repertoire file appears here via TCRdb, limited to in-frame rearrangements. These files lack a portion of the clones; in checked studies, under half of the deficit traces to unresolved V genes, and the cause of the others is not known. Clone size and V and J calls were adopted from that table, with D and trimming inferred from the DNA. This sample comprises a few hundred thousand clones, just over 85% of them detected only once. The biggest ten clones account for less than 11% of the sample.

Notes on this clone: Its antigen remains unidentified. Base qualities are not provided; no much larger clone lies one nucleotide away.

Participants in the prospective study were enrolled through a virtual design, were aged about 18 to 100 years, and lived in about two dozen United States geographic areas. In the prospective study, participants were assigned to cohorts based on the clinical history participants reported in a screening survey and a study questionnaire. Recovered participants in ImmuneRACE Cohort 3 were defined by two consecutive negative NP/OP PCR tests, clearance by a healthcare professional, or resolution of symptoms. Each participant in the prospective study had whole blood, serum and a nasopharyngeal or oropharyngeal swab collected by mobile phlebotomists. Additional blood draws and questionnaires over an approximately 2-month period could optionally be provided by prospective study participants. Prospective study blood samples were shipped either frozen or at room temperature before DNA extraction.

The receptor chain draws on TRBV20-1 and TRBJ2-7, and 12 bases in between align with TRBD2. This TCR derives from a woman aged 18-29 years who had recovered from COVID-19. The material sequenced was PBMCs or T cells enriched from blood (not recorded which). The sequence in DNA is TGCAGTGCTAGTATCGGACTAGCGGGACACGAGCAGTACTTC. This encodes CSASIGLAGHEQYF.